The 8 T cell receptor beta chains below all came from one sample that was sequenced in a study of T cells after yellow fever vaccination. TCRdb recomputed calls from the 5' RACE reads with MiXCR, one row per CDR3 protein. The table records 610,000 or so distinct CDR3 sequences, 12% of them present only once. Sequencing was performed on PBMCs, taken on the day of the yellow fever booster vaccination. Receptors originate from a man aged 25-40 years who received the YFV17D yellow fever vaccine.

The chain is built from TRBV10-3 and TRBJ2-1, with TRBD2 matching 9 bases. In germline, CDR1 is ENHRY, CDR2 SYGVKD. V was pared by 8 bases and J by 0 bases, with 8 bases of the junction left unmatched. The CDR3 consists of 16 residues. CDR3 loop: CAIGRLAVSSYNEQFF. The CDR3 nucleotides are TGTGCCATCGGTCGACTAGCGGTTAGCTCCTACAATGAGCAGTTCTTC.

The CDR3 loop is CASSFGTGSTYEQYF. The CDR3 DNA follows: TGTGCCAGCAGCTTCGGGACAGGGTCCACCTACGAGCAGTACTTC. This rearrangement joins TRBV11-2 to TRBJ2-7, with TRBD1 identical over 9 bases. V lost 3 bases and J lost 2; bases outside the gene matches: 5. Germline-derived CDR1 and CDR2 are SGHAT and FQNNGV. The CDR3 length is 15 residues.

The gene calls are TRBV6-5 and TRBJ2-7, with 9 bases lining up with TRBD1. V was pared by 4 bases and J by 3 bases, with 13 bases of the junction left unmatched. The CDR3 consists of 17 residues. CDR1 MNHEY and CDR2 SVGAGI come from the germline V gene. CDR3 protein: CASSLKSFGTGRYEQYF. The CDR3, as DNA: TGTGCCAGCAGTTTGAAATCCTTCGGGACAGGGCGCTACGAGCAGTACTTC.

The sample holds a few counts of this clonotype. The CDR3 reads CASSWTAGTNEKLFF. In DNA, the CDR3 is TGTGCCAGTAGTTGGACAGCGGGCACTAATGAAAAACTGTTTTTT. The chain carries TRBV19 and TRBJ1-4; D is possibly TRBD1 (6 bases). The V gene's germline CDR1 is LNHDA and CDR2 SQIVND (reference sequence). The CDR3 is 15 amino acids. V lost 5 bases, J lost 2 bases, and 12 bases lay in between.

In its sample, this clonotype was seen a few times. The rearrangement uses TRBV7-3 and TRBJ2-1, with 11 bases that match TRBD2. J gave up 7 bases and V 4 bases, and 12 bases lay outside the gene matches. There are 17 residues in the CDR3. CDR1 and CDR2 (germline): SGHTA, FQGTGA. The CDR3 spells CASSSRGGLAATNEQFF. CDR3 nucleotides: TGTGCCAGCAGCTCCCGAGGGGGACTAGCGGCCACAAATGAGCAGTTCTTC.

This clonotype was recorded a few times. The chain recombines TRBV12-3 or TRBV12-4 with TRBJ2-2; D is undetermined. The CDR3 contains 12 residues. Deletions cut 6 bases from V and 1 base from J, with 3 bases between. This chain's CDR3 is CASRVNTGELFF. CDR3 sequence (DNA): TGTGCCAGCAGGGTGAACACCGGGGAGCTGTTTTTT.

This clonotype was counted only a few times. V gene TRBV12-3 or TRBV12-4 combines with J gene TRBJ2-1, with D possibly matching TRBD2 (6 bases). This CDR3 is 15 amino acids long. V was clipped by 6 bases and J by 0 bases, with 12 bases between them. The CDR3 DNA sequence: TGTGCCAGCAGACTTAGCGGAAGCTCCTACAATGAGCAGTTCTTC. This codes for CASRLSGSSYNEQFF.

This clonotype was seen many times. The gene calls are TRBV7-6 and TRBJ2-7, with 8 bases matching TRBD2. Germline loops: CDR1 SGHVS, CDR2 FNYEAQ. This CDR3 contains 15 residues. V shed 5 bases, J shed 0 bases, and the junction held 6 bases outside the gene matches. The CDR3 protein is CASSHLAGTSYEQYF. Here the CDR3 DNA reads TGTGCCAGCAGCCACCTAGCGGGCACCTCCTACGAGCAGTACTTC.